A single sample gave rise to the 21 T cell receptor beta chains below, sequenced in a study of human T cells and chemical hapten exposure. Specified time point: pre-sensitization, week 0. As for treatment: therapeutic diphenylcyclopropenone sensitization with weekly scalp DPC. TCRdb passed the RACE reads through MiXCR, listing each CDR3 protein once. This sample carries under 110,000 distinct CDR3 sequences, less than 15% of them seen once, and the ten largest clones take around 1.7%. Material: whole blood, obtained in connection with sensitization to the hapten diphenylcyclopropenone (DPC). These receptors originate from a woman aged 45-59 years with alopecia areata. Some clones in this sample may be carry-over from other donors' samples.

The chain carries TRBV27 and TRBJ2-3; unclear D gene. From germline, CDR1 is MNHEY and CDR2 SMNVEV (reference sequence). CDR3 size: 13 residues. The V and J ends lost 5 bases and 4 bases respectively, with 10 bases between them. The CDR3 nucleotides are TGTGCCAGCAGTCGTGGCGAAGCAGATACGCAGTATTTT. Translating it yields CASSRGEADTQYF.

The V gene is TRBV20-1, the J gene TRBJ2-7, with D perhaps being TRBD1 or TRBD2 (5 bases each). V dropped 5 bases and J dropped 2 bases, with 19 bases sitting between them. This CDR3 region has 15 residues. Germline lookup yields CDR1 DFQATT and CDR2 SNEGSKA (reference sequence). In nucleotides, the CDR3 is TGCAGTGCTTCCGACCCGGGACGGGGAACCTACGAGCAGTACTTC. It yields the protein CSASDPGRGTYEQYF.

This clonotype occurred a few times. The genes are TRBV28 and TRBJ2-3; 7 positions agree with TRBD2. This CDR3 spans 16 amino acids. Germline values: CDR1 MDHEN, CDR2 SYDVKM. The J segment lost 8 bases and the V segment lost 4 bases, leaving 15 bases of the junction unmatched. CDR3 amino acids: CASSSQKGLGAGTQYF. The CDR3 coding sequence is TGTGCCAGCAGTTCCCAGAAAGGACTAGGGGCGGGTACGCAGTATTTT.

This clonotype was counted only a few times. V usage is TRBV5-1 and J usage is TRBJ2-5; TRBD2 matches 7 bases. Unmatched junction bases numbered 5, after V lost 0 bases and J lost 0 bases. The length of the CDR3 is 16 residues. CDR1 and CDR2 (germline): SGHRS, YFSETQ. The CDR3 coding sequence is TGCGCCAGCAGCTTGGGGGCAAGCGGGAACCAAGAGACCCAGTACTTC. Translating gives CASSLGASGNQETQYF.

This chain connects TRBV12-3 or TRBV12-4 to TRBJ1-1; D gene unclear. The CDR3 extends over 11 amino acids. The germline V and J ends were trimmed by 8 bases and 8 bases, with 12 bases remaining between them. DNA of the CDR3: TGTGCCAGCGTTAGAGCAGGAGAAGCTTTCTTT. It encodes CASVRAGEAFF.

The CDR3 reads CSVGTGEGGYTF. The CDR3 DNA reads TGCAGCGTGGGGACAGGGGAGGGAGGCTACACCTTC. The chain carries TRBV29-1 and TRBJ1-2; 10 nucleotides match TRBD1. CDR1 SQVTM and CDR2 ANQGSEA come from the germline V gene. This CDR3 spans 12 amino acids. The trim removed 6 bases at V and 8 bases at J, leaving 6 bases unmatched. Using reference TRBV29-1 and TRBJ1-2 for the parts outside the CDR3, the full variable domain is SAVISQKPSRDICQRGTSLTIQCQVDSQVTMMFWYRQQPGQSLTLIATANQGSEATYESGFVIDKFPISRPNLTFSTLTVSNMSPEDSSIYLCSVGTGEGGYTFGSGTRLTVV.

V usage is TRBV7-2 and J usage is TRBJ2-1; D gene uncertain. CDR1 and CDR2 from the germline V gene are SGHTA and FQGNSA. This CDR3 spans 11 amino acids. V lost 3 bases and J lost 8, with 5 bases in between. CDR3 sequence (DNA): TGTGCCAGCAGCTTTTATGATGAGCAGTTCTTC. As protein: CASSFYDEQFF.

V is TRBV5-1 and J is TRBJ2-2; 12 nucleotides match TRBD2. The ends lost 0 bases at V and 4 bases at J; junction bases unmatched: 4. Germline assignment: CDR1 SGHRS and CDR2 YFSETQ. The CDR3 has 17 residues. The DNA of the CDR3 is TGCGCCAGCAGCTTGGGACTAGCGGGAGATACCACCGGGGAGCTGTTTTTT. Protein product: CASSLGLAGDTTGELFF.

The chain uses TRBV4-1 and TRBJ1-1; D remains unclear. V shed 4 bases and J shed 1 base, with 10 bases lying between them. Germline V lookup: CDR1 MGHRA, CDR2 YSYEKL. The CDR3 extends over 14 amino acids. The CDR3 bases are TGCGCCAGCAGCCCATACCCGGAGAACACTGAAGCTTTCTTT. Translation gives CASSPYPENTEAFF.

A few counts support this clonotype. Just one base apart from a much larger clone, this may be a read error. The gene calls are TRBV28 and TRBJ2-2; no definite D call. The CDR3 has 11 residues. Per germline, CDR1 MDHEN and CDR2 SYDVKM. V was cut by 6 bases and J by 4 bases, with 3 bases left in between. The CDR3 nucleotides read TGTGCCAGCAGGGTCACCGGGGAGCTGTTTTTT. Its translation is CASRVTGELFF.

The rearrangement links TRBV4-2 to TRBJ2-1; no firm D call. Trimming cost V 4 bases and J 8 bases, with 18 bases left between them. From germline, CDR1 is LGHNA and CDR2 YNFKEQ. The CDR3 spans 15 residues. CDR3 DNA sequence: TGTGCCAGCAGCCCCAAAATCGGTGCCCGGGATGAGCAGTTCTTC. It is translated as CASSPKIGARDEQFF.

This clonotype came up a few times. The gene calls are TRBV11-2 and TRBJ2-2; D unclear. Trimming stripped 5 bases from V and 0 bases from J, with 13 bases between. In germline, CDR1 is SGHAT, CDR2 FQNNGV. This CDR3 is 16 amino acids long. The CDR3 is CASSQRLGTNTGELFF. CDR3 nucleotides: TGTGCCAGCAGCCAAAGGCTAGGAACGAACACCGGGGAGCTGTTTTTT.

This clonotype was seen more than once but under ten times. This chain joins TRBV7-9 and TRBJ2-7; D gene ambiguous. Trimming stripped 2 bases from V and 2 bases from J, with 7 bases between. The CDR3 contains 13 residues. CDR1 and CDR2 from the germline V gene are SEHNR and FQNEAQ (reference sequence). The CDR3 loop is CASSLPGTYEQYF. The CDR3 nucleotides read TGTGCCAGCAGCTTACCGGGCACCTACGAGCAGTACTTC.

This clonotype was recorded many times. The rearrangement joins TRBV6-5 to TRBJ1-1; possibly TRBD1 for D (6 bases). This CDR3 has 16 residues. Germline values: CDR1 MNHEY, CDR2 SVGAGI. The germline V and J ends were trimmed by 2 bases and 3 bases, with 16 bases remaining between them. For the CDR3, the DNA is TGTGCCAGCAGTTACACGCGGGGGGCTCGGGACACTGAAGCTTTCTTT. Residues: CASSYTRGARDTEAFF.

The chain recombines TRBV2 with TRBJ1-2, with 8 bases fitting TRBD1. V dropped 6 bases and J dropped 3; count of bases not matched to a gene: 9. The CDR3 has 15 amino acids. Germline V gene data show CDR1 as SNHLY and CDR2 as FYNNEI. For the CDR3, the DNA is TGTGCCAGCAGGAGGGACAGGACGACGTACTATGGCTACACCTTC. Translating it yields CASRRDRTTYYGYTF.

The V gene is TRBV29-1, the J gene TRBJ2-5; 8 bases line up with TRBD2. The CDR3 totals 13 residues. Germline CDR1 is SQVTM and CDR2 is ANQGSEA. The ends lost 4 bases at V and 6 bases at J; junction bases unmatched: 7. The CDR3 region is CSVARGTSQTQYF. CDR3 bases: TGCAGCGTTGCGAGGGGGACTAGTCAGACCCAGTACTTC.

This clonotype was seen repeatedly, ten times or more. V usage is TRBV6-6 and J usage is TRBJ1-2; possible D gene TRBD1, 6 bases. The CDR3 extends over 13 amino acids. The ends were cut back, 6 bases at V and 4 bases at J, with 12 bases in the middle. CDR1 and CDR2 from the germline V gene are MNHNY and SVGAGI (reference sequence). The CDR3 region has the DNA TGTGCCAGCAGCCCTACAGGGCCCTATGGCTACACCTTC. Translating it yields CASSPTGPYGYTF.

This clonotype was observed a few times. The rearrangement uses TRBV25-1 and TRBJ1-2, with 7 bases that match TRBD1. The germline V gene has CDR1 MGHDK and CDR2 SYGVNS. The V segment lost 5 bases and the J segment 1 base; nucleotides outside the gene matches: 1. The CDR3 loop spans 13 amino acids. The CDR3 loop reads CASSRDSNYGYTF. In DNA, the CDR3 is TGTGCCAGCAGTCGGGACAGTAACTATGGCTACACCTTC.

In its sample, this clonotype was seen a few times. V is TRBV3-1 and J is TRBJ2-5; tentatively, D is TRBD2 (6 bases). CDR1 and CDR2 (germline): LGHDT, YNNKEL (reference sequence). Trimming stripped 4 bases from V and 6 bases from J, with 15 bases between. This CDR3 has 14 amino acids. The CDR3 bases are TGTGCCAGCAGCCCCACGCGCGGGGTGAAGACCCAGTACTTC. Translating it yields CASSPTRGVKTQYF.

The table lists this clonotype with a few counts. This chain links TRBV2 with TRBJ2-2, with 11 positions matching TRBD1. The CDR3 spans 15 residues. Looked up from germline, CDR1 is SNHLY and CDR2 is FYNNEI. V lost 3 bases and J lost 4; bases outside the gene matches: 1. DNA for the CDR3: TGTGCCAGCAGTGAGGGGACAGGGGGCACCGGGGAGCTGTTTTTT. Translation gives CASSEGTGGTGELFF.

Regarding this clonotype: Because it lacks the conserved phenylalanine or tryptophan at the end, this CDR3 is likely a read error. The DNA is left out, because the CDR3 cannot be placed on it with certainty; the CDR3 is given as TCRdb lists it. CDR3: CASIYPRLASRL. The V and J genes are TRBV12-3 or TRBV12-4 and TRBJ2-7; the table gives TRBD2 as D, unverified against the DNA. From its first to its last residue, the CDR3 has 12 amino acids.